This T cell receptor (beta chain) was identified during a study of T cell changes during pregnancy in multiple sclerosis. V shed 5 bases and J 7 bases; nucleotides not matched to a gene: 7. The CDR3 covers 14 residues. Germline-derived CDR1 and CDR2 are LNHDA and SQIVND (reference sequence). This clone was observed a handful of times. Sequencing used immunoSEQ multiplex PCR; TCRdb keeps in-frame clones, though not all of them. The repertoire has about 36,000 clones, about nine tenths of them found once; the top ten carry around 0.5%. This receptor was obtained from a female donor in good health, enrolled as a control in a pregnancy study. The sequencing here drew on CD4+ T cells from peripheral blood mononuclear cells, taken in the second trimester of pregnancy. The V and J genes are TRBV19 and TRBJ1-2, with 10 bases lining up with TRBD1. The CDR3, as DNA: TGTGCCAGTAGTCTGGGACAGGGGATGGGTGGCTACACCTTC. Amino acid sequence: CASSLGQGMGGYTF.